This entry lists 5 T cell receptor beta chains sequenced from one sample in a study of control samples from healthy donors and cancer patients. The assay was immunoSEQ multiplex PCR, and TCRdb's table has in-frame clones only and misses some. In the table there are about 80,000 clones, roughly 89% of which are singletons. The specimen sequenced was blood. Every receptor here comes from a man aged 50 or older in good health.

This chain uses TRBV6-5 with TRBJ1-6, with no clear D. The CDR3 loop spans 14 amino acids. From germline, CDR1 is MNHEY and CDR2 SVGAGI. The V end lost 2 bases, the J end lost 2 bases, and 4 bases lay between the germline ends. CDR3: CASSYGPYNSPLHF. CDR3 coding DNA: TGTGCCAGCAGTTACGGCCCCTATAATTCACCCCTCCACTTT.

The V gene is TRBV7-6, the J gene TRBJ1-2, with D perhaps TRBD1 (6 bases). Looked up from germline, CDR1 is SGHVS and CDR2 is FNYEAQ. This CDR3 contains 15 residues. Trimming shortened V by 2 bases and J by 0 bases, and 10 bases separated the two germline ends. This chain's CDR3 is CASSLYTGPNYGYTF. CDR3 coding DNA: TGTGCCAGCAGCTTATATACAGGGCCTAACTATGGCTACACCTTC.

This chain uses TRBV30 with TRBJ1-2, with TRBD1 as a possible D gene (5 bases). The CDR3 spans 13 residues. V gave up 4 bases and J gave up 3 bases, with 12 bases separating them. Germline-derived CDR1 and CDR2 are GTSNPN and SVGIG (reference sequence). The CDR3 here is CAWTRGRDYGYTF. For the CDR3, the DNA is TGTGCCTGGACACGGGGCAGGGACTATGGCTACACCTTC.

The chain has TRBV7-8 and TRBJ1-5; the D is unclear. Trimming cost V 0 bases and J 4 bases, with 1 base left between them. This CDR3 is built from 12 residues. Germline assignment: CDR1 SGHVS and CDR2 FQNEAQ. The CDR3 DNA reads TGTGCCAGCAGCTTAGCGAATCAGCCCCAGCATTTT. Its protein is CASSLANQPQHF.

As for this clone: No DNA is shown, since the ends of the CDR3 on it are uncertain; the CDR3 is the one TCRdb lists. The chain has TRBV30 and TRBJ1-4. Germline-derived CDR1 and CDR2 are GTSNPN and SVGIG (reference sequence). Including both end residues, the CDR3 is 13 amino acids long. Here the CDR3 reads CAWSVGLGSRLFF.